Each of the 32 T cell receptor beta chains below was sequenced from the same sample in a study of cytomegalovirus exposure and HLA in healthy donors. PCR amplification relied on 60 Vbeta primers (plus 13 Jbeta primers). Clones were sequenced by immunoSEQ multiplex PCR, and TCRdb holds only the in-frame ones, with some missing. The table records about 73,000 clones, around 75% of them present only once. Sequencing input: PBMCs. All receptors derive from a man in his sixties or seventies in good health and CMV-seronegative.

This rearrangement joins TRBV6-5 to TRBJ1-2; 7 nucleotides match TRBD1. This CDR3 comprises 14 residues. The J segment lost 8 bases and the V segment lost 2 bases, leaving 8 bases of the junction unmatched. The germline V gene encodes CDR1 MNHEY and CDR2 SVGAGI. CDR3 sequence (DNA): TGTGCCAGCAGTTACGGAGGGTTGGGACAGGGCTACACCTTC. As protein: CASSYGGLGQGYTF.

V and J are TRBV30 and TRBJ2-3; TRBD2 agrees at 8 bases. The CDR3 totals 13 residues. Germline V gene sequence: CDR1 GTSNPN, CDR2 SVGIG (reference sequence). The V segment lost 4 bases and the J segment 4 bases; nucleotides outside the gene matches: 4. CDR3 in amino acids: CAWISGGADTQYF. The CDR3, as DNA: TGTGCCTGGATTTCGGGGGGGGCAGATACGCAGTATTTT.

The V and J genes are TRBV10-2 and TRBJ2-7; 7 nucleotides agree with TRBD2. V gave up 4 bases and J gave up 3 bases; unmatched junction bases: 9. Looked up from germline, CDR1 is WSHSY and CDR2 is SAAADI. The CDR3 is 15 residues long. The CDR3 nucleotides are TGCGCCAGCAGTGGCGCGGGGGAGCAGAACTACGAGCAGTACTTC. This encodes CASSGAGEQNYEQYF.

The rearrangement joins TRBV11-3 to TRBJ2-7; TRBD1 agrees at 9 bases. Germline CDR1 SGHNT, CDR2 YENEEA. The CDR3 totals 15 residues. Trimming at V came to 5 bases and at J to 0 bases, leaving 5 bases not matched to a gene. CDR3 nucleotides: TGTGCCAGCAGCGGCGGGACAGGGCCCTCCTACGAGCAGTACTTC. It codes for CASSGGTGPSYEQYF. Complete variable domain (other parts from reference TRBV11-3 and TRBJ2-7): EAGVVQSPRYKIIEKKQPVAFWCNPISGHNTLYWYLQNLGQGPELLIRYENEEAVDDSQLPKDRFSAERLKGVDSTLKIQPAELGDSAVYLCASSGGTGPSYEQYFGPGTRLTVT.

By share, this clone ranks as medium-sized. The V call is TRBV6-4, the J call TRBJ2-3, with 11 bases lining up with TRBD2. CDR1 MRHNA and CDR2 SNTAGT come from the germline V gene. This CDR3 is 16 amino acids long. V dropped 6 bases and J dropped 3; count of bases not matched to a gene: 8. CDR3 in DNA: TGTGCCAGCAGCTCATTAGCGGGAGGGGCGACAGATACGCAGTATTTT. Amino acids: CASSSLAGGATDTQYF.

The chain recombines TRBV19 with TRBJ1-6; D remains ambiguous. V lost 1 base, J lost 10 bases, and 11 bases lay in between. This CDR3 is built from 14 residues. Per germline, CDR1 LNHDA and CDR2 SQIVND (reference sequence). In DNA, the CDR3 is TGTGCCAGTAGTATAGGCGGGTCAGAGTCACCCCTCCACTTT. Its protein product is CASSIGGSESPLHF.

This chain links TRBV6-5 with TRBJ2-5; a possible D gene is TRBD2 (5 bases). Germline CDR1 is MNHEY and CDR2 is SVGAGI. V gave up 4 bases and J gave up 7 bases, with 13 bases separating them. The CDR3 loop spans 13 amino acids. The CDR3 here is CASSFDYLRTQYF. The CDR3 bases are TGTGCCAGCAGTTTTGACTACCTGAGGACCCAGTACTTC.

V is TRBV10-3 and J is TRBJ1-2; perhaps TRBD1 as D (6 bases). Germline values: CDR1 ENHRY, CDR2 SYGVKD. V lost 7 bases and J 8 bases, leaving 20 bases between the germline ends. The CDR3 loop spans 14 amino acids. CDR3 DNA: TGTGCCATCAAGAACTCCGGACAGAACGACGGCTACACCTTC. Its translation: CAIKNSGQNDGYTF.

A word on this clone: The conserved final phenylalanine or tryptophan is absent from the CDR3, which likely points to a read error. The chain has TRBV19 and TRBJ1-2; D is unresolved. The CDR3 length is 13 residues. The germline gives CDR1 LNHDA, CDR2 SQIVND (reference sequence). Trimming left V 9 bases short and J 8 bases short, with 19 bases between. The CDR3 nucleotides read TGTGCCAGCCAAAGGGATGGAGGGAGCGGCTACACCCTC. It translates to CASQRDGGSGYTL.

V gene TRBV11-2 combines with J gene TRBJ1-4, with D maybe TRBD1 (6 bases). Germline lookup yields CDR1 SGHAT and CDR2 FQNNGV. V lost 3 bases and J lost 8, with 7 bases in between. The CDR3 spans 12 residues. The CDR3 protein is CASSLQGEKLFF. For the CDR3, the DNA is TGTGCCAGCAGCTTGCAGGGGGAAAAACTGTTTTTT. The full variable domain, with the rest looked up from reference TRBV11-2 and TRBJ1-4, is EAGVAQSPRYKIIEKRQSVAFWCNPISGHATLYWYQQILGQGPKLLIQFQNNGVVDDSQLPKDRFSAERLKGVDSTLKIQPAKLEDSAVYLCASSLQGEKLFFGSGTQLSVL.

The genes are TRBV19 and TRBJ2-3; 10 nucleotides match TRBD2. CDR1 is LNHDA, CDR2 SQIVND, per germline (reference sequence). CDR3 length: 17 amino acids. Trimming cost V 4 bases and J 2 bases; bases outside gene matches: 9. The DNA for the CDR3 is TGTGCCAGTAGTAGAAGACTAGCGGGTCTTTCCACAGATACGCAGTATTTT. It encodes CASSRRLAGLSTDTQYF.

J is TRBJ2-5 and V is TRBV4-3, with no clear D. Trimming took 0 bases from V and 5 from J, leaving 7 bases between them. Germline-derived CDR1 and CDR2 are LGHNA and YSLEER. The CDR3 length is 13 residues. The CDR3 is CASSQDRWETQYF. DNA of the CDR3: TGCGCCAGCAGCCAAGATCGGTGGGAGACCCAGTACTTC.

V usage is TRBV18 and J usage is TRBJ2-2; D possibly corresponds to TRBD2 (5 bases). Germline CDR1 and CDR2: KGHSH and LQKENI. V was cut by 2 bases and J by 2 bases, with 9 bases left in between. The CDR3 has 15 residues. CDR3 nucleotide sequence: TGTGCCAGCTCACCAGTGAGGGCTAACACCGGGGAGCTGTTTTTT. It specifies CASSPVRANTGELFF.

Only one count was recorded for this clone. One end of the junction does not line up with germline, which may come from a read error. The genes are TRBV10-3 and TRBJ2-2; D possibly corresponds to TRBD1 (6 bases). Germline loops: CDR1 ENHRY, CDR2 SYGVKD. This CDR3 has 16 amino acids. The CDR3 DNA follows: TGTGCCATCAGTGATTTCGGACAGACAAACACCGGAGAGCTGTTTTTT. Translated: CAISDFGQTNTGELFF.

The rearrangement links TRBV14 to TRBJ2-7, with D possibly being TRBD2 (6 bases). In germline, CDR1 is SGHDN, CDR2 FVKESK. The CDR3 sequence is 16 residues long. Trimming removed 2 bases from V and 6 bases from J, with 20 bases in between. The CDR3 spells CASSQTPGTRFSEQYF. CDR3 DNA sequence: TGTGCCAGCAGCCAAACCCCCGGGACTCGGTTCTCCGAGCAGTACTTC.

This clone was found a few times. V usage is TRBV5-6 and J usage is TRBJ2-7; weak D call: TRBD1 (5 bases). The CDR3 length is 15 residues. CDR1 SGHDT and CDR2 YYEEEE come from the germline V gene. Trimming cost V 0 bases and J 4 bases, with 14 bases left between them. The CDR3 region has the DNA TGTGCCAGCAGCTTGGGCGCAGGGTTAGTATACGAGCAGTACTTC. Amino acids: CASSLGAGLVYEQYF.

The J gene is TRBJ1-2, the V gene TRBV11-2; TRBD1 is a possible D gene (5 bases). Trimming took off 5 bases at V and 3 bases at J, with 16 bases between the two ends. This CDR3 is 15 amino acids long. CDR1 is SGHAT, CDR2 FQNNGV, per germline. CDR3: CASSESSGIYYGYTF. The DNA for the CDR3 is TGTGCCAGCAGCGAATCCTCAGGGATTTACTATGGCTACACCTTC.

This clone was found once. The chain has TRBV18 and TRBJ1-5, with D unclear. V gave up 4 bases and J gave up 3 bases, with 16 bases separating them. This CDR3 comprises 16 residues. Germline V gives CDR1 KGHSH, CDR2 LQKENI. The CDR3 is CASSLNTLLNNQPQHF. CDR3 in DNA: TGTGCCAGCTCACTCAACACGCTTTTAAACAATCAGCCCCAGCATTTT.

The V call is TRBV7-9, the J call TRBJ2-3; D possibly corresponds to TRBD1 (6 bases). CDR3 length equals 15 residues. Germline V gene lookup returns CDR1 SEHNR and CDR2 FQNEAQ (reference sequence). Trimming removed 5 bases from V and 1 base from J, with 13 bases in between. The CDR3 nucleotides read TGTGCCAGCAGCACAGGACAGCCTGGCACAGATACGCAGTATTTT. Translating gives CASSTGQPGTDTQYF.

CDR3 protein: CATSRDGQRNQPQHF. The CDR3 DNA sequence: TGTGCCACCAGCAGAGACGGACAGCGCAATCAGCCCCAGCATTTT. V usage is TRBV15 and J usage is TRBJ1-5; D is perhaps TRBD1 (6 bases). Looked up from germline, CDR1 is LNHNV and CDR2 is YYDKDF (reference sequence). The CDR3 contains 15 residues. Trimming stripped 0 bases from V and 2 bases from J, with 8 bases between.

This chain uses TRBV27 with TRBJ2-1; 8 bases line up with TRBD1. V was pared by 3 bases and J by 7 bases, with 8 bases of the junction left unmatched. This CDR3 spans 15 amino acids. CDR1 and CDR2 (germline): MNHEY, SMNVEV (reference sequence). Here the CDR3 reads CASSFLRTGKNEQFF. The CDR3 DNA reads as TGTGCCAGCAGTTTTCTTCGGACAGGGAAGAATGAGCAGTTCTTC.

J is TRBJ2-5 and V is TRBV7-9, with 7 bases that match TRBD1. With V trimmed by 4 bases and J by 0 bases, 8 bases remained unmatched. The germline gives CDR1 SEHNR, CDR2 FQNEAQ (reference sequence). This CDR3 spans 16 amino acids. The CDR3 DNA reads TGTGCCAGCAGCTCCGGACAGGCGATGTACCAAGAGACCCAGTACTTC. This translates into CASSSGQAMYQETQYF.

V and J are TRBV6-5 and TRBJ1-2, with 9 bases aligning to TRBD1. Germline CDR1 MNHEY, CDR2 SVGAGI. The CDR3 totals 14 residues. Unmatched junction bases numbered 2, after V lost 0 bases and J lost 6 bases. DNA for the CDR3: TGTGCCAGCAGTTACTCGAGGACAGGGGATGGCTACACCTTC. Its translation is CASSYSRTGDGYTF.

The rearrangement uses TRBV7-2 and TRBJ2-5; 8 bases line up with TRBD1. Germline V gene lookup returns CDR1 SGHTA and CDR2 FQGNSA. V lost 5 bases, J lost 5 bases, and 4 bases stayed unmatched. The CDR3 is made up of 13 amino acids. This CDR3 is CASSRDRSETQYF. Here the CDR3 DNA reads TGTGCCAGCAGCAGGGACAGGTCGGAGACCCAGTACTTC.

The CDR3 bases are TGCGCCAGCAGCCAAGAAACCAGGAACGAGCAGTACTTC. It translates to CASSQETRNEQYF. The chain combines TRBV4-3 with TRBJ2-7; the D is unclear. The CDR3 covers 13 residues. Between the trimmed V and J ends, which lost 0 bases and 5 bases, there was a span of 8 bases. CDR1 and CDR2 (germline): LGHNA, YSLEER.

This chain joins TRBV30 and TRBJ1-2, with D possibly TRBD1 on 6 matching bases. This CDR3 region has 12 residues. Trimming stripped 5 bases from V and 4 bases from J, with 11 bases between. Germline-derived CDR1 and CDR2 are GTSNPN and SVGIG (reference sequence). CDR3 protein: CAWAGQSYGYTF. The CDR3 coding sequence is TGTGCCTGGGCCGGACAGTCCTATGGCTACACCTTC.

The V and J genes are TRBV10-3 and TRBJ2-5; perhaps TRBD2 as D (5 bases). Trimming removed 6 bases at V and 2 bases at J, with 10 bases between. CDR1 and CDR2 (germline): ENHRY, SYGVKD. CDR3 size: 13 residues. The CDR3 region is CAIRADSQETQYF. In DNA, the CDR3 is TGTGCCATCAGAGCGGACTCACAAGAGACCCAGTACTTC.

This chain uses TRBV20-1 with TRBJ2-3; D ambiguous. CDR3 length: 11 amino acids. V dropped 3 bases and J dropped 6 bases, with 7 bases sitting between them. The germline gives CDR1 DFQATT, CDR2 SNEGSKA (reference sequence). The CDR3 region is CSASRSDTQYF. CDR3 coding DNA: TGCAGTGCTAGCCGTAGTGATACGCAGTATTTT.

J is TRBJ1-5 and V is TRBV5-3; 7 positions agree with TRBD1. TRBV5-3 carries the ORF label, with uncertain function. Trimming at V came to 10 bases and at J to 0 bases, leaving 16 bases not matched to a gene. CDR3 size: 17 residues. CDR3 in DNA: TGTGCCGCCTCCGGGACAGCATCCTATTATAGCAATCAGCCCCAGCATTTT. Translation: CAASGTASYYSNQPQHF.

The chain recombines TRBV5-1 with TRBJ2-6, with a possible D match to TRBD1 (6 bases). The CDR3 is made up of 16 amino acids. Germline V gene sequence: CDR1 SGHRS, CDR2 YFSETQ. V was trimmed by 7 bases and J by 0 bases, leaving 14 bases between them. CDR3 loop: CASATQGSSGANVLTF. For the CDR3, the DNA is TGCGCCAGCGCCACACAGGGAAGCTCTGGGGCCAACGTCCTGACTTTC.

The genes are TRBV9 and TRBJ2-7; TRBD1 aligns across 7 bases. With 4 bases clipped from V and 0 bases from J, the junction kept 4 bases outside the gene matches. The CDR3 covers 14 residues. CDR1 is SGDLS and CDR2 is YYNGEE in the germline V gene. CDR3 nucleotide sequence: TGTGCCAGCAGCAGGGACAGCCTCTCCTACGAGCAGTACTTC. It encodes CASSRDSLSYEQYF.

In this sample, this clone turned up a few times. The chain recombines TRBV6-6 with TRBJ2-7; D not resolved. Germline loops: CDR1 MNHNY, CDR2 SVGAGI (reference sequence). CDR3 length equals 15 residues. The V gene lost 10 bases and the J gene lost 4 bases, with 23 bases spanning the gap. CDR3 amino acids: CAIFFKQKAAYEQYF. CDR3 DNA: TGTGCCATTTTTTTCAAGCAGAAGGCGGCATACGAGCAGTACTTC.